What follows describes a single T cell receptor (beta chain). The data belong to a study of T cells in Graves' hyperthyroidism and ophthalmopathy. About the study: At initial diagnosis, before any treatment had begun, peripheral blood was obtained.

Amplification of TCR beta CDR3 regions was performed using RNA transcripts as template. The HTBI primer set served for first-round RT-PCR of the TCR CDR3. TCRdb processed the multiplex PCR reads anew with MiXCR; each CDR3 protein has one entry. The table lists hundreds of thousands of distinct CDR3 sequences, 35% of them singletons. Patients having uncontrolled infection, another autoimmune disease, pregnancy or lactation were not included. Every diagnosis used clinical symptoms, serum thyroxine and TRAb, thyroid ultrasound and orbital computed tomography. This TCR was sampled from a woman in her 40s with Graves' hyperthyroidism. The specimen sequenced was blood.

In DNA form, the CDR3 reads TGTGCCAGCAGTCTAGCGACCGGCGCTGAAGCTTTCTTT. It encodes CASSLATGAEAFF. This chain joins TRBV14 and TRBJ1-1, with D uncertain. The germline V gene encodes CDR1 SGHDN and CDR2 FVKESK. Trimming left V 6 bases short and J 6 bases short, with 14 bases between. The CDR3 has 13 amino acids.